This paragraph covers one T cell receptor (beta chain) sequence. The source of the sample is a study of blood T cell repertoires in COVID-19. In the authors' workflow: Estimated nucleated cell counts came from reference gene primer amplification. Assay used: immunoSEQ multiplex PCR; TCRdb lists only in-frame clones, some missing. D and trimming come from the DNA, and the V and J calls and clone size come from that table. The sample lists 100,000 to 150,000 clones; 70% to 80% were seen once. The CDR3 is 12 amino acids. V lost 6 bases to trimming and J lost 15 bases, with 18 bases between them. CDR1 is MDHEN, CDR2 SYDVKM, per germline.

Input material: peripheral blood. This chain joins TRBV28 and TRBJ2-1; perhaps TRBD2 as D (5 bases). The receptor's source is a middle-aged man with acute or convalescent COVID-19. CDR3 in amino acids: CASRPRASLLFF. CDR3 DNA: TGTGCCAGCAGACCTCGGGCTAGCTTGCTGTTCTTC. The full variable domain, completed using reference TRBV28 and TRBJ2-1, is DVKVTQSSRYLVKRTGEKVFLECVQDMDHENMFWYRQDPGLGLRLIYFSYDVKMKEKGDIPEGYSVSREKKERFSLILESASTNQTSMYLCASRPRASLLFFGPGTRLTVL.